This passage covers 25 T cell receptor beta chains from one sample sequenced in a study of shared T cell receptors in the human thymus. Clones were read by immunoSEQ multiplex PCR, and TCRdb kept only the in-frame ones, dropping some. The profile covers hundreds of thousands of clones, with roughly 74% appearing a single time and roughly 0.013% taken by the ten largest. The sample was also reused in another study, on human thymus T cells.

The sample was thymocytes. These receptor sequences come from a boy under two years old with a congenital heart defect.

V is TRBV29-1 and J is TRBJ2-5, with D maybe TRBD2 (6 bases). Trimming cost V 4 bases and J 3 bases, with 12 bases left between them. The CDR3 contains 13 residues. The germline V gene encodes CDR1 SQVTM and CDR2 ANQGSEA. The CDR3 sequence is CSVGGEAKETQYF. In nucleotides, the CDR3 is TGCAGCGTTGGGGGGGAGGCTAAAGAGACCCAGTACTTC.

The J gene is TRBJ2-7, the V gene TRBV11-3, with TRBD2 identical over 11 bases. Germline V gene data show CDR1 as SGHNT and CDR2 as YENEEA. Germline trimming cut 2 bases from V and 2 bases from J; bases unmatched to any gene: 5. This CDR3 is built from 16 residues. CDR3 protein: CASSLPTSGRPYEQYF. CDR3 nucleotide sequence: TGTGCCAGCAGCTTACCCACTAGCGGGAGACCCTACGAGCAGTACTTC.

The rearrangement uses TRBV11-3 and TRBJ1-3, with D hard to call. Germline loops: CDR1 SGHNT, CDR2 YENEEA. The length of the CDR3 is 16 residues. V was trimmed by 0 bases and J by 2 bases, leaving 11 bases between them. The CDR3 DNA follows: TGTGCCAGCAGCTTAGATGCACTCCCCGCTGGAAACACCATATATTTT. The encoded protein is CASSLDALPAGNTIYF.

This clone was picked up a small number of times. The rearrangement links TRBV5-5 to TRBJ2-7, with 8 bases matching TRBD1. V was clipped by 4 bases and J by 3 bases; unmatched bases: 6. CDR1 and CDR2 from the germline V gene are SGHKS and YYEKEE (reference sequence). The CDR3 runs 14 residues. CDR3 sequence (DNA): TGTGCCAGCAGCCCGAGGGACAGGAACTACGAGCAGTACTTC. Its protein product is CASSPRDRNYEQYF.

The chain recombines TRBV12-2 with TRBJ2-7; the table names TRBD1, a call not compared with the DNA. TRBV12-2 is marked as a pseudogene. The CDR3 consists of 12 residues. The CDR3: CASRPGTDEQYF. The CDR3 coding sequence is TGTGCAAGTCGCCCCGGGACAGACGAGCAGTACTTC.

Points on this clone: Other nucleotide sequences from this sample produce the same CDR3. The V and J genes are TRBV5-6 and TRBJ1-5, with a tentative D call TRBD1 (5 bases). Germline CDR1 is SGHDT and CDR2 is YYEEEE. Trimming took 0 bases from V and 5 from J, leaving 6 bases between them. This CDR3 comprises 13 residues. The DNA for the CDR3 is TGTGCCAGCAGCTTGGGGGGGGATCAGCCCCAGCATTTT. Protein sequence: CASSLGGDQPQHF.

A note on this clone: As the CDR3 is not closed by the conserved phenylalanine or tryptophan, this likely results from a read error. The limits of the CDR3 on the DNA are not certain, so only TCRdb's listed CDR3 is given. The V and J genes are TRBV1 and TRBJ2-7; the table's D call, TRBD2, was not checked against the DNA. TRBV1 is assigned pseudogene status. The CDR3 has 14 amino acids, counting both end residues. The CDR3 spells CTSSPPSGSSPGRL.

The V and J genes are TRBV28 and TRBJ2-7; TRBD1 might be the D (6 bases). The CDR3 extends over 12 amino acids. Germline V gene data show CDR1 as MDHEN and CDR2 as SYDVKM. V lost 8 bases and J 4 bases, leaving 12 bases between the germline ends. CDR3 DNA sequence: TGTGCCAGCGCCACCGGGACATACGAGCAGTACTTC. Its protein product is CASATGTYEQYF.

The rearrangement uses TRBV5-1 and TRBJ2-7; 9 nucleotides line up with TRBD1. CDR3 length: 21 residues. Trimming at V came to 0 bases and at J to 6 bases, leaving 25 bases not matched to a gene. CDR1 is SGHRS and CDR2 is YFSETQ in the germline V gene. The CDR3 DNA reads as TGCGCCAGCAGCTTGGTACCCCGTCCGGGACAGGGTCTTTTCGGTACGGTCGAGCAGTACTTC. It codes for CASSLVPRPGQGLFGTVEQYF.

The CDR3 is CASSLVAVPTTYEQYF. The CDR3 coding sequence is TGTGCCAGCAGCTTAGTTGCAGTACCCACTACCTACGAGCAGTACTTC. The V gene is TRBV7-2, the J gene TRBJ2-7; D is unclear. This CDR3 is built from 16 residues. Germline CDR1 reads SGHTA; CDR2 reads FQGNSA. Trimming took 1 base from V and 2 from J, leaving 15 bases between them.

The V and J genes are TRBV6-5 and TRBJ2-2; the D is unclear. Germline V CDR1 and CDR2: MNHEY, SVGAGI. The V and J ends lost 5 bases and 10 bases respectively, with 11 bases between them. The CDR3 is 12 residues long. Here the CDR3 reads CASSPHYPELFF. The CDR3 coding sequence is TGTGCCAGCAGTCCGCACTACCCGGAGCTGTTTTTT.

The rearrangement links TRBV4-1 to TRBJ2-3; 12 nucleotides align to TRBD2. This CDR3 spans 19 amino acids. V shed 0 bases, J shed 0 bases, and the junction held 7 bases outside the gene matches. Germline V gene sequence: CDR1 MGHRA, CDR2 YSYEKL. CDR3 nucleotides: TGCGCCAGCAGCCAAGACAGGGCCGGGACTAGCGGGAGCACAGATACGCAGTATTTT. Amino acids: CASSQDRAGTSGSTDTQYF.

The chain has TRBV10-3 and TRBJ2-3; 9 bases agree with TRBD2. The germline gives CDR1 ENHRY, CDR2 SYGVKD. The junction had 8 bases not matched to a gene; V was cut back by 3 bases and J by 1 base. The length of the CDR3 is 17 residues. Written as DNA, the CDR3 is TGTGCCATCAGTGAAGGCGGGAGGGGCTCGGGCACAGATACGCAGTATTTT. Translating it yields CAISEGGRGSGTDTQYF.

This clone was observed a single time. V and J are TRBV28 and TRBJ1-5, with a weak D call TRBD1 (5 bases). Trimming pared 5 bases from V and 2 bases from J, leaving 19 bases between. Germline V gene lookup returns CDR1 MDHEN and CDR2 SYDVKM. The CDR3 contains 17 residues. DNA of the CDR3: TGTGCCAGCAGTAAGATTCAGGGCACCACGGGCAATCAGCCCCAGCATTTT. The encoded protein is CASSKIQGTTGNQPQHF. Based on the CDR3 plus reference TRBV28 and TRBJ1-5, the full variable domain is DVKVTQSSRYLVKRTGEKVFLECVQDMDHENMFWYRQDPGLGLRLIYFSYDVKMKEKGDIPEGYSVSREKKERFSLILESASTNQTSMYLCASSKIQGTTGNQPQHFGDGTRLSIL.

The J gene is TRBJ1-3, the V gene TRBV28, with 12 bases fitting TRBD1. The CDR3 is 16 amino acids. V dropped 3 bases and J dropped 3; count of bases not matched to a gene: 3. The germline CDR1 and CDR2 sequences are MDHEN and SYDVKM. This CDR3 is CASSLGDRGLGNTIYF. Here the CDR3 DNA reads TGTGCCAGCAGTTTGGGGGACAGGGGGCTTGGAAACACCATATATTTT.

The chain uses TRBV27 and TRBJ1-2; D may be TRBD1 (5 bases). Germline loops: CDR1 MNHEY, CDR2 SMNVEV (reference sequence). V lost 3 bases and J 1 base, leaving 18 bases between the germline ends. CDR3 length: 17 amino acids. CDR3 in DNA: TGTGCCAGCAGTTTTCGCAAGGGGCAGAGAAGTAACTATGGCTACACCTTC. Translating gives CASSFRKGQRSNYGYTF.

The chain combines TRBV5-1 with TRBJ2-1; TRBD2 matches 12 bases. Germline V gives CDR1 SGHRS, CDR2 YFSETQ. J gave up 3 bases and V 3 bases, and 4 bases lay outside the gene matches. CDR3 length equals 16 residues. The CDR3 sequence is CASSSILAGGYNEQFF. The CDR3 nucleotides are TGCGCCAGCAGCTCTATACTAGCGGGAGGCTACAATGAGCAGTTCTTC.

The chain uses TRBV10-1 and TRBJ2-7; TRBD2 agrees at 9 bases. The V gene end was trimmed by 10 bases and the J gene end by 6 bases; junction bases not matched to a gene: 7. The germline gives CDR1 WNHNN, CDR2 SYGVQD (reference sequence). The CDR3 runs to 12 residues. CDR3 region: CAIHSGRCEQYF. CDR3 nucleotide sequence: TGCGCCATTCATAGCGGGAGATGCGAGCAGTACTTC.

This chain joins TRBV19 and TRBJ2-7; perhaps TRBD2 as D (6 bases). The CDR3 contains 17 residues. The V gene lost 6 bases and the J gene lost 1 base, with 22 bases spanning the gap. Germline assignment: CDR1 LNHDA and CDR2 SQIVND (reference sequence). DNA for the CDR3: TGTGCCAGTAGCCTGACCCTCCTCCGGGACTTGTCCTACGAGCAGTACTTC. It is translated as CASSLTLLRDLSYEQYF.

This clone was counted once. This chain joins TRBV7-9 and TRBJ2-7; the match to TRBD1 covers 7 bases. V shed 5 bases, J shed 0 bases, and the junction held 7 bases outside the gene matches. Germline CDR1 is SEHNR and CDR2 is FQNEAQ (reference sequence). This CDR3 is 15 amino acids long. The CDR3 protein is CASSDREQSSYEQYF. For the CDR3, the DNA is TGTGCCAGCAGCGACAGGGAACAGTCCTCCTACGAGCAGTACTTC.

Only one count was recorded for this clone. CDR3 bases: TGTGCCAGCAGCCAAGATGGAGCGGAGAACCAAGAGACCCAGTACTTC. Protein product: CASSQDGAENQETQYF. The V call is TRBV4-2, the J call TRBJ2-5, with a weak D call TRBD2 (5 bases). The germline V gene has CDR1 LGHNA and CDR2 YNFKEQ. V lost 0 bases and J lost 0, with 11 bases in between. This CDR3 spans 16 amino acids.

The chain couples TRBV10-3 to TRBJ2-3, with TRBD2 identical over 7 bases. Germline V gene lookup returns CDR1 ENHRY and CDR2 SYGVKD. The CDR3 length is 15 residues. Losses at the gene ends were 4 bases for V and 2 bases for J; bases not matched to a gene: 6. The CDR3 is CAISAPSGPTDTQYF. In DNA, the CDR3 is TGTGCCATCAGTGCGCCTAGCGGACCCACAGATACGCAGTATTTT.

Written as DNA, the CDR3 is TGTGCCAGCAGAGCAGGGCATAGCAATCAGCCCCAGCATTTT. Translating it yields CASRAGHSNQPQHF. V is TRBV6-5 and J is TRBJ1-5; perhaps TRBD1 as D (5 bases). CDR3 length: 14 amino acids. Trimming removed 6 bases at V and 0 bases at J, with 9 bases between. Looked up from germline, CDR1 is MNHEY and CDR2 is SVGAGI.

The chain carries TRBV9 and TRBJ2-7; 8 nucleotides line up with TRBD1. Germline CDR1 reads SGDLS; CDR2 reads YYNGEE. This CDR3 has 16 residues. V shed 0 bases, J shed 5 bases, and the junction held 10 bases outside the gene matches. DNA for the CDR3: TGTGCCAGCAGCGTAGATGGGGACCAGGGGGCCAACGAGCAGTACTTC. Translating gives CASSVDGDQGANEQYF.

V and J are TRBV29-1 and TRBJ2-7; 8 nucleotides line up with TRBD2. The J call may be mistaken, given a closer DNA end match to TRBJ2-1. The CDR3 runs 14 residues. Germline V gene data show CDR1 as SQVTM and CDR2 as ANQGSEA. CDR3 DNA sequence: TGCAGCGTTGACGCTAGCGGGTTTGCCAATGAGCAGTTCTTC. Translated, it gives CSVDASGFANEQFF.